This paragraph reports one T cell receptor (beta chain). Its matching antigen is unknown. With V trimmed by 3 bases and J by 8 bases, 19 bases remained unmatched. The CDR3 extends over 18 amino acids. CDR1 SGHNT and CDR2 YYREEE come from the germline V gene (reference sequence). This entry is derived from a study of beta chain features in type 1 diabetes. Study results and caveats: Within patients, naive, central memory and Treg TCRB repertoires seemed more similar than within healthy donors.

It was via CD45RO/CCR7/CD25/CD127/CD95/CD27 that CD4+ naive, central memory, regulatory and stem cell-like memory cells were sorted. Every isolated RNA sample was fully reverse transcribed, so sequencing captured expressed TCRB transcripts. TCRdb keeps only in-frame clones here, not all; method: immunoSEQ multiplex PCR. The table lists 350,000 to 450,000 clones, about 15% of them singletons. The J gene is TRBJ2-3, the V gene TRBV5-4; 9 bases map to TRBD1. This sequence originates from a young woman in good health. Sequenced input: naive CD4+ T cells from blood. The CDR3 DNA reads TGTGCCAGCAGCTCCCCGGGACAGGGACGCCGGACTTTAGGTACGCAGTATTTT. This encodes CASSSPGQGRRTLGTQYF.